Presented here are 9 T cell receptor beta chains from one specimen sequenced in a study of OX40 agonist ivuxolimab in advanced cancers. Library preparation was by the immunoSEQ multiplex PCR assay. As stored in TCRdb, this immuneACCESS dataset retains in-frame rearrangements with V and J assigned. A fraction of the clones does not appear; measured against another copy, unresolved V genes explain less than half of the discrepancy, and the remainder lacks a known reason. Present in this sample are roughly 110,000 clones, 90% of which were seen just once. The ten largest clones add up to approximately 0.52% of the sample. Sequenced here: CD4+ or CD8+ T cells sorted from blood, sampled in a trial of the OX40 agonist ivuxolimab. All receptors derive from an adult with an advanced solid tumor such as melanoma, head and neck, liver or kidney cancer.

The chain uses TRBV28 and TRBJ2-1; tentatively, D is TRBD2 (6 bases). The CDR3 covers 16 residues. Trimming stripped 6 bases from V and 4 bases from J, with 19 bases between. The V gene's germline CDR1 is MDHEN and CDR2 SYDVKM. The CDR3 here is CASSTAGGSGYNEQFF. The CDR3 DNA reads TGTGCCAGCAGCACCGCTGGGGGTAGCGGTTACAATGAGCAGTTCTTC.

The table lists this clone with a count of one. This chain uses TRBV5-1 with TRBJ2-5, with 9 bases identical to TRBD2. Germline CDR1 reads SGHRS; CDR2 reads YFSETQ. V was pared by 5 bases and J by 0 bases, with 5 bases of the junction left unmatched. This CDR3 comprises 15 residues. This chain's CDR3 is CASRQRGAYQETQYF. Here the CDR3 DNA reads TGCGCCAGCAGGCAGCGGGGGGCCTACCAAGAGACCCAGTACTTC.

V usage is TRBV6-5 and J usage is TRBJ2-1; TRBD2 might be the D (5 bases). The CDR3 extends over 13 amino acids. The V end was cut by 7 bases, the J end by 6 bases, with 13 bases between. Germline V gives CDR1 MNHEY, CDR2 SVGAGI. The CDR3 coding sequence is TGTGCCAGCACCTCTCCTAGCACCAATGAGCAGTTCTTC. It translates to CASTSPSTNEQFF.

V gene TRBV7-2 combines with J gene TRBJ1-3, with D perhaps matching TRBD1 (5 bases). Germline CDR1 SGHTA, CDR2 FQGNSA. Between the trimmed V and J ends, which lost 3 bases and 0 bases, there was a span of 9 bases. The CDR3 is 15 amino acids. CDR3 in DNA: TGTGCCAGCAGCTTCTACAGGAGCTCTGGAAACACCATATATTTT. Amino acid sequence: CASSFYRSSGNTIYF. Looking up the rest from reference TRBV7-2 and TRBJ1-3 gives the full variable domain: GAGVSQSPSNKVTEKGKDVELRCDPISGHTALYWYRQSLGQGLEFLIYFQGNSAPDKSGLPSDRFSAERTGGSVSTLTIQRTQQEDSAVYLCASSFYRSSGNTIYFGEGSWLTVV.

The rearrangement uses TRBV7-9 and TRBJ1-6; the D gene is possibly TRBD1 (6 bases). The V and J ends lost 5 bases and 5 bases respectively, with 13 bases between them. CDR3 length: 15 residues. Germline V gene data show CDR1 as SEHNR and CDR2 as FQNEAQ (reference sequence). CDR3 residues: CASSTRTADNSPLHF. CDR3 DNA: TGTGCCAGCAGCACCCGGACAGCGGATAATTCACCCCTCCACTTT.

This rearrangement joins TRBV9 to TRBJ1-5; no clear D gene. This CDR3 contains 14 residues. V lost 0 bases to trimming and J lost 4 bases, with 8 bases between them. CDR1 and CDR2 (germline): SGDLS, YYNGEE. DNA of the CDR3: TGTGCCAGCAGCGTAGTCTTGGGAAATCAGCCCCAGCATTTT. Encoded protein: CASSVVLGNQPQHF.

The V and J genes are TRBV18 and TRBJ1-4; no firm D call. The V and J ends lost 4 bases and 5 bases respectively, with 8 bases between them. This CDR3 comprises 13 residues. Germline CDR1 and CDR2: KGHSH and LQKENI. CDR3: CASSRGPNEKLFF. CDR3 DNA: TGTGCCAGCTCACGGGGTCCCAATGAAAAACTGTTTTTT.

The chain employs TRBV5-6 and TRBJ1-4, with unresolved D. From germline, CDR1 is SGHDT and CDR2 YYEEEE. Between the trimmed V and J ends, which lost 3 bases and 8 bases, there was a span of 17 bases. The CDR3 contains 15 residues. In DNA form, the CDR3 reads TGTGCCAGCAGCTCCCGGAGTACAGCCGGCGAAAAACTGTTTTTT. It yields the protein CASSSRSTAGEKLFF.

The V call is TRBV28, the J call TRBJ2-7; D not resolved. CDR1 is MDHEN and CDR2 is SYDVKM in the germline V gene. V shed 6 bases and J shed 5 bases, with 8 bases lying between them. This CDR3 has 11 residues. The CDR3 here is CASSQRNEQYF. In DNA, the CDR3 is TGTGCCAGCAGCCAACGGAACGAGCAGTACTTC.